These 13 T cell receptor beta chains came from one sample sequenced in a study of molecular identifiers for immune sequencing clone quantification. TCRdb passed the PCR reads through MiXCR, listing each CDR3 protein once. This sample has nearly 650,000 distinct CDR3 sequences, with 25% found just once. The specimen was naive CD8+ T cells from blood, with Jurkat cell RNA spiked in. As to subset: FACS-sorted CD8+CD4-CCR7+CD45RA+ naive T cells. Receptors were obtained from a human donor in good health. Some libraries in this study had Jurkat cell RNA spiked in.

The chain links TRBV20-1 to TRBJ2-1; 8 nucleotides line up with TRBD2. After removal of 0 bases from V and 2 bases from J, the junction contained 3 bases not matched to a gene. Per the germline V gene, CDR1 is DFQATT and CDR2 is SNEGSKA (reference sequence). The CDR3 covers 15 residues. The CDR3 nucleotides read TGCAGTGCTAGAGAGCGGGAGGCCCCCTACAATGAGCAGTTCTTC. Encoded protein: CSAREREAPYNEQFF.

This clonotype was found many times. The chain combines TRBV19 with TRBJ2-2; D possibly corresponds to TRBD1 (6 bases). V gave up 6 bases and J gave up 7 bases, with 9 bases separating them. This CDR3 has 12 amino acids. CDR1 and CDR2 (germline): LNHDA, SQIVND (reference sequence). The CDR3 DNA is TGTGCCAGTAGCCAGGGGATCGGGGAGCTGTTTTTT. Translated, it gives CASSQGIGELFF.

This clonotype was found many times. CDR3 in amino acids: CASGANRGRPQHF. As DNA, the CDR3 is TGTGCTAGTGGTGCGAACAGGGGACGGCCCCAGCATTTT. V usage is TRBV12-5 and J usage is TRBJ1-5, with 7 bases lining up with TRBD1. J gave up 9 bases and V 5 bases, and 7 bases lay outside the gene matches. Germline lookup yields CDR1 LGHNT and CDR2 FRNRAP. The CDR3 contains 13 residues.

V usage is TRBV12-3 or TRBV12-4 and J usage is TRBJ2-5, with no clear D. This CDR3 comprises 14 residues. Trimming shortened V by 3 bases and J by 2 bases, and 10 bases separated the two germline ends. CDR3 sequence reads: CASSFVRAQETQYF. CDR3 sequence (DNA): TGTGCCAGCAGTTTTGTTAGGGCTCAAGAGACCCAGTACTTC.

This clonotype turned up a few times. The V and J genes are TRBV2 and TRBJ2-2; D is uncertain. Germline assignment: CDR1 SNHLY and CDR2 FYNNEI. This CDR3 contains 15 residues. Trimming took 4 bases from V and 3 from J, leaving 12 bases between them. Here the CDR3 reads CASSATTTDTGELFF. The DNA for the CDR3 is TGTGCCAGCAGTGCAACCACTACGGACACCGGGGAGCTGTTTTTT.

CDR3 amino acids: CASSPLRGHPEAFF. CDR3 nucleotide sequence: TGTGCCAGCAGCCCCCTAAGGGGGCACCCTGAAGCTTTCTTT. This rearrangement joins TRBV7-9 to TRBJ1-1, with 7 bases fitting TRBD1. The V and J ends lost 5 bases and 6 bases, in that order; junction bases with no gene match: 9. The CDR3 has 14 amino acids. The germline CDR1 and CDR2 sequences are SEHNR and FQNEAQ (reference sequence). Drawing the rest from reference TRBV7-9 and TRBJ1-1, the complete variable domain is DTGVSQNPRHKITKRGQNVTFRCDPISEHNRLYWYRQTLGQGPEFLTYFQNEAQLEKSRLLSDRFSAERPKGSFSTLEIQRTEQGDSAMYLCASSPLRGHPEAFFGQGTRLTVV.

Notes on this clonotype: A read error is possible here, since a much larger clone lies one base away. The chain has TRBV5-1 and TRBJ1-1; D may be TRBD1 (6 bases). V was pared by 7 bases and J by 3 bases, with 22 bases between. Germline lookup yields CDR1 SGHRS and CDR2 YFSETQ. The CDR3 is 16 residues long. CDR3 in amino acids: CASSSDSPIMYTEAFF. CDR3 DNA: TGCGCCAGCTCCTCGGACAGTCCTATCATGTACACTGAAGCTTTCTTT.

This clonotype was found a few times. The chain carries TRBV20-1 and TRBJ2-7; no definite D call. This CDR3 contains 13 residues. The V gene lost 6 bases and the J gene lost 5 bases, with 17 bases spanning the gap. CDR1 and CDR2 (germline): DFQATT, SNEGSKA (reference sequence). The CDR3 region is CSADARDENEQYF. DNA of the CDR3: TGCAGTGCAGACGCTAGGGATGAGAACGAGCAGTACTTC.

This clonotype turned up a few times. This chain uses TRBV9 with TRBJ2-3; D is uncertain. The V gene's germline CDR1 is SGDLS and CDR2 YYNGEE. The CDR3 runs to 14 residues. V lost 4 bases and J 2 bases, leaving 11 bases between the germline ends. CDR3 in DNA: TGTGCCAGCAGCTTCGACTCGCACACAGATACGCAGTATTTT. This codes for CASSFDSHTDTQYF.

This clonotype has a count of ten or more. The V gene is TRBV7-9, the J gene TRBJ2-4; 14 bases are a match to TRBD2. V trimming: 5 bases; J trimming: 9 bases; junction bases outside the gene matches: 12. CDR1 SEHNR and CDR2 FQNEAQ come from the germline V gene (reference sequence). This CDR3 is 17 amino acids long. In DNA form, the CDR3 reads TGTGCCAGCAGCCTCGGACTAGCGGGGGGACTTGGCAGCATTCAGTACTTC. Protein: CASSLGLAGGLGSIQYF.

Worth noting for this clonotype: At one boundary the junction diverges from the germline segment, which might be a read error. The chain has TRBV11-2 and TRBJ2-1; 7 nucleotides line up with TRBD2. Germline lookup yields CDR1 SGHAT and CDR2 FQNNGV. CDR3 length: 16 amino acids. The CDR3 region is CASGLILAATYNEQFF. In nucleotides, the CDR3 is TGTGCCAGCGGCTTAATTCTAGCGGCAACCTACAATGAGCAGTTCTTC.

Many counts were recorded for this clonotype. This chain joins TRBV5-1 and TRBJ1-2; D gene uncertain. Trimming stripped 4 bases from V and 4 bases from J, with 14 bases between. The CDR3 contains 14 residues. The V gene's germline CDR1 is SGHRS and CDR2 YFSETQ. CDR3 sequence: CASSGRDYRYGYTF. For the CDR3, the DNA is TGCGCCAGCAGCGGGAGGGATTACCGCTATGGCTACACCTTC.

Many counts were recorded for this clonotype. The chain employs TRBV20-1 and TRBJ2-7; 10 bases agree with TRBD2. The CDR3 is made up of 14 amino acids. The V segment lost 6 bases and the J segment 4 bases; nucleotides outside the gene matches: 9. The V gene's germline CDR1 is DFQATT and CDR2 SNEGSKA (reference sequence). CDR3 in amino acids: CSAGTAGLAYEQYF. DNA of the CDR3: TGCAGTGCGGGGACGGCGGGACTAGCGTACGAGCAGTACTTC.